Below are 24 T cell receptor beta chains sequenced from a single sample in a study of blood T cells in healthy people across ages. PCR was performed a second time for about 6 to 12 cycles using a sample-barcoded 5' primer and a J-beta primer mix. From the 5' RACE reads, TCRdb called clonotypes with MiXCR, one entry per CDR3 protein. In the table there are approximately 960,000 distinct CDR3 sequences, roughly 29% of which are singletons. This sample also belongs to another study, concerning T cells of mothers and their children.

Sequencing was performed on blood. Receptors originate from a woman aged 35 to 49 in good health.

The chain joins TRBV25-1 to TRBJ2-5; 9 bases match TRBD2. The CDR3 is 14 amino acids. J was trimmed by 11 bases and V by 2 bases; bases with no gene match: 9. CDR1 is MGHDK, CDR2 SYGVNS, per germline. In DNA form, the CDR3 reads TGTGCCAGCAGTGAAGTAGCGGGGGTCGCAGAGCAGTACTTC. Translated: CASSEVAGVAEQYF.

V and J are TRBV14 and TRBJ2-5, with no clear D. This CDR3 is built from 15 residues. V was clipped by 4 bases and J by 2 bases, with 14 bases between them. The germline V gene has CDR1 SGHDN and CDR2 FVKESK. The CDR3 DNA reads as TGTGCCAGCAGCCCACGGCCGGGTAGACAAGAGACCCAGTACTTC. This sequence encodes CASSPRPGRQETQYF.

This clonotype was observed many times. J is TRBJ1-5 and V is TRBV6-1; TRBD1 matches at 8 bases. The CDR3 has 14 residues. CDR1 MNHNS and CDR2 SASEGT come from the germline V gene. The J segment lost 3 bases and the V segment lost 6 bases, leaving 4 bases of the junction unmatched. The CDR3: CASRDREINQPQHF. CDR3 sequence (DNA): TGTGCCAGCAGGGACAGGGAAATCAATCAGCCCCAGCATTTT.

The chain joins TRBV28 to TRBJ2-1; D not certain. The CDR3 has 10 amino acids. With 7 bases removed from V and 10 bases from J, the gap between germline ends came to 8 bases. The germline CDR1 and CDR2 sequences are MDHEN and SYDVKM. The CDR3 nucleotides read TGTGCCAGCATCCATTCCGAGCAGTTCTTC. It encodes CASIHSEQFF. Full variable domain (remainder filled in from reference TRBV28 and TRBJ2-1): DVKVTQSSRYLVKRTGEKVFLECVQDMDHENMFWYRQDPGLGLRLIYFSYDVKMKEKGDIPEGYSVSREKKERFSLILESASTNQTSMYLCASIHSEQFFGPGTRLTVL.

Regarding this clonotype: A much larger clone lies a single base off, so this may be a read error. This rearrangement joins TRBV5-1 to TRBJ2-7; D might be TRBD1 (5 bases). V dropped 4 bases and J dropped 7 bases, with 18 bases sitting between them. The CDR3 is 14 residues long. CDR1 and CDR2 from the germline V gene are SGHRS and YFSETQ. The CDR3 region is CASSHNGALNEQYF. CDR3 coding DNA: TGCGCCAGCAGCCACAATGGGGCCCTCAATGAGCAGTACTTC.

This clonotype was detected a few times. The rearrangement links TRBV27 to TRBJ1-2, with TRBD1 matching 7 bases. The CDR3 is 15 amino acids. V gave up 6 bases and J gave up 4 bases; unmatched junction bases: 11. The V gene's germline CDR1 is MNHEY and CDR2 SMNVEV (reference sequence). The CDR3 region is CASRQKWDSFYGYTF. The CDR3 DNA is TGTGCCAGCAGGCAAAAGTGGGACAGCTTCTATGGCTACACCTTC.

This clonotype was picked up many times. The chain is built from TRBV12-3 or TRBV12-4 and TRBJ2-5; 8 bases map to TRBD1. The J segment lost 4 bases and the V segment lost 4 bases, leaving 8 bases of the junction unmatched. This CDR3 has 15 residues. In DNA, the CDR3 is TGTGCCAGCAGTTCGCGGACAGGGAGAGGAGAGACCCAGTACTTC. Translating it yields CASSSRTGRGETQYF.

As regards this clonotype: With a much larger clone just one base away, this may be a read error. The chain recombines TRBV28 with TRBJ2-1, with 9 positions matching TRBD1. Germline loops: CDR1 MDHEN, CDR2 SYDVKM. The length of the CDR3 is 13 residues. V was clipped by 1 base and J by 12 bases; unmatched bases: 4. CDR3 protein: CASSLSTDRGQFF. CDR3 bases: TGTGCCAGCAGTTTATCCACGGACAGGGGGCAGTTCTTC.

As concerns this clonotype: Possible read error: a much larger clone is one base away. This chain links TRBV14 with TRBJ1-2, with D perhaps matching TRBD1 (6 bases). Germline V gene data show CDR1 as SGHDN and CDR2 as FVKESK. This CDR3 is built from 15 residues. For the CDR3, the DNA is TGTGCCAGCAGCCAACAGGGGCCAACGGTCTATGGCTACATCTTC. Amino acid sequence: CASSQQGPTVYGYIF.

This clonotype was detected a few times. The CDR3 region is CASSLCRALRNEQFF. The CDR3 coding sequence is TGTGCCAGCAGTCTTTGTCGAGCCCTTCGAAATGAGCAGTTCTTC. The rearrangement joins TRBV12-3 or TRBV12-4 to TRBJ2-1; D gene uncertain. Trimming removed 5 bases from V and 7 bases from J, with 18 bases in between. The CDR3 extends over 15 amino acids.

The chain links TRBV20-1 to TRBJ2-6; the D is unclear. CDR1 is DFQATT, CDR2 SNEGSKA, per germline (reference sequence). The V end lost 1 base, the J end lost 1 base, and 14 bases lay between the germline ends. This CDR3 spans 17 amino acids. In nucleotides, the CDR3 is TGCAGTGCTAGAGGTCGATCCGGGTTTTCTGGGGCCAACGTCCTGACTTTC. Translation gives CSARGRSGFSGANVLTF.

This clonotype was detected only a few times. The V and J genes are TRBV28 and TRBJ1-3, with D perhaps TRBD1 (6 bases). From germline, CDR1 is MDHEN and CDR2 SYDVKM. Trimming stripped 5 bases from V and 0 bases from J, with 14 bases between. The CDR3 is made up of 16 amino acids. This chain's CDR3 is CASSAFTGYSGNTIYF. The DNA of the CDR3 is TGTGCCAGCAGTGCGTTTACAGGGTACTCTGGAAACACCATATATTTT.

The chain employs TRBV20-1 and TRBJ2-7; 8 bases are shared with TRBD2. The trim removed 3 bases at V and 2 bases at J, leaving 3 bases unmatched. This CDR3 is 13 amino acids long. Germline CDR1 is DFQATT and CDR2 is SNEGSKA (reference sequence). The CDR3 DNA reads TGCAGTGCTAGCCCGGGACTAGCCTACGAGCAGTACTTC. It translates to CSASPGLAYEQYF.

Comment on this clonotype: A read error may explain this, as a much larger clone is one base away. V is TRBV7-3 and J is TRBJ2-5; either TRBD1 or TRBD2 may supply D (7 bases each). CDR3 length: 16 amino acids. V was pared by 4 bases and J by 11 bases, with 26 bases between. Germline V lookup: CDR1 SGHTA, CDR2 FQGTGA. This chain's CDR3 is CASSSSGAGGDNEQYF. The DNA for the CDR3 is TGTGCCAGCAGCTCCAGCGGTGCAGGGGGGGACAATGAGCAGTACTTC.

The chain employs TRBV5-1 and TRBJ2-7, with D uncertain. The end of the DNA aligns better with TRBJ2-5, so the J call may be wrong. In germline, CDR1 is SGHRS, CDR2 YFSETQ. The CDR3 consists of 11 residues. The CDR3 region has the DNA TGCGCCAGCGAGGAGACGGGGACCCAGTACTTC. Translated, it gives CASEETGTQYF.

V and J are TRBV29-1 and TRBJ2-1, with 7 bases matching TRBD1. Losses at the gene ends were 7 bases for V and 4 bases for J; bases not matched to a gene: 7. Germline values: CDR1 SQVTM, CDR2 ANQGSEA. The CDR3 is 13 residues long. CDR3 protein: CSGTPDRYNEQFF. CDR3 nucleotides: TGCAGCGGGACACCGGACAGGTACAATGAGCAGTTCTTC.

This chain joins TRBV7-9 and TRBJ2-5, with 9 bases identical to TRBD2. Germline V gene lookup returns CDR1 SEHNR and CDR2 FQNEAQ (reference sequence). The CDR3 loop spans 20 amino acids. Trimming took 6 bases from V and 3 from J; bases not matched to a gene: 23. In DNA form, the CDR3 reads TGTGCCAGCAGTCCTGAAGATTCGGAGCGGGGGGCGGTTGTAGAAGAGACCCAGTACTTC. Translated: CASSPEDSERGAVVEETQYF.

The sample holds many counts of this clonotype. This chain links TRBV24-1 with TRBJ2-5; TRBD1 agrees at 7 bases. Germline-derived CDR1 and CDR2 are KGHDR and SFDVKD. J lost 2 bases, V lost 3 bases, and 5 bases had no gene match. The CDR3 is made up of 15 amino acids. CDR3 loop: CATSDPTGMQETQYF. The DNA of the CDR3 is TGTGCCACCAGTGATCCGACAGGGATGCAAGAGACCCAGTACTTC.

J is TRBJ2-7 and V is TRBV5-1; 9 bases line up with TRBD1. This CDR3 is 16 amino acids long. Per the germline V gene, CDR1 is SGHRS and CDR2 is YFSETQ. With V trimmed by 0 bases and J by 0 bases, 4 bases remained unmatched. CDR3 DNA sequence: TGCGCCAGCAGCTTGGTTTTGGACAGGGGCTCCTACGAGCAGTACTTC. Its protein product is CASSLVLDRGSYEQYF.

This rearrangement joins TRBV11-1 to TRBJ1-1; D remains ambiguous. V lost 3 bases and J 8 bases, leaving 7 bases between the germline ends. Germline values: CDR1 SGHAT, CDR2 FQDESV (reference sequence). The CDR3 loop spans 11 amino acids. The CDR3 DNA sequence: TGTGCCAGCAGCTTCGCGGGAGAAGCTTTCTTT. Protein product: CASSFAGEAFF.

Points on this clonotype: A junction boundary mismatches the germline segment, possibly from a read error. This chain links TRBV20-1 with TRBJ2-1; 10 bases agree with TRBD2. The CDR3 runs 19 residues. Germline CDR1 is DFQATT and CDR2 is SNEGSKA (reference sequence). The CDR3 DNA follows: TGCAGTGCTAGAGATCTTTTCTCAGCGGGGGGGCCGTACGACAATGGGCAGTTCTTC. Its protein is CSARDLFSAGGPYDNGQFF.

This clonotype was observed a handful of times. V gene TRBV28 combines with J gene TRBJ2-7; 8 bases fit TRBD1. This CDR3 comprises 15 residues. The ends lost 6 bases at V and 10 bases at J; junction bases unmatched: 17. CDR1 MDHEN and CDR2 SYDVKM come from the germline V gene. The CDR3 region is CASRMRGRGQRTQYF. The CDR3 DNA reads TGTGCCAGCAGGATGCGGGGCAGGGGGCAGCGTACCCAGTACTTC.

This clonotype has a handful of counts. The genes are TRBV28 and TRBJ2-3; 8 bases are a match to TRBD1. CDR1 is MDHEN, CDR2 SYDVKM, per germline. This CDR3 contains 16 residues. The trim removed 7 bases at V and 2 bases at J, leaving 11 bases unmatched. The CDR3 is CASNPEGQVFTDTQYF. The CDR3 nucleotides read TGTGCCAGCAACCCTGAGGGACAGGTGTTCACAGATACGCAGTATTTT.

This clonotype turned up a few times. The chain employs TRBV7-2 and TRBJ2-7, with TRBD2 identical over 10 bases. The J call may be faulty, since TRBJ2-5 better matches the DNA end. The germline V gene has CDR1 SGHTA and CDR2 FQGNSA. This CDR3 region has 19 residues. CDR3 in amino acids: CASSLSPSGGAGGWETQYF. As DNA, the CDR3 is TGTGCCAGCAGCTTAAGTCCCAGCGGGGGGGCCGGAGGGTGGGAGACCCAGTACTTC.